This TCR beta chain was found in a study of blood T cell repertoires in COVID-19. This CDR3 region has 15 residues. Trimming left V 3 bases short and J 3 bases short, with 14 bases between. CDR1 is SEHNR and CDR2 is FQNEAQ in the germline V gene (reference sequence). The data were produced by immunoSEQ multiplex PCR, yet TCRdb's version contains in-frame clones alone and is incomplete. Altogether 350,000 or so clones are present, about 92% being singletons, with the ten largest covering just under 4%. The sequenced material came from peripheral blood. This clonotype was sampled from a woman aged 60-75 years with COVID-19, enrolled during active disease. The gene calls are TRBV7-9 and TRBJ1-1, with D possibly TRBD1 on 5 matching bases. DNA of the CDR3: TGTGCCAGCAGCTTGGGGGGACCTAGGCACACTGAAGCTTTCTTT. Its protein is CASSLGGPRHTEAFF.